The 22 T cell receptor beta chains presented below share a single source sample, sequenced in a study of identical twins. TCRdb processed the 5' RACE reads anew with MiXCR; each CDR3 protein has one entry. In the table there are under 900,000 distinct CDR3 sequences, 12% of which are singletons. This sample was shared with a second study, whose subject was yellow fever vaccine responses in identical twins.

The sample comprised PBMCs. Receptors originate from a woman between 18 and 30 years old in good health.

This clonotype was recorded a few times. V and J are TRBV6-2 or TRBV6-3 and TRBJ2-1; 9 nucleotides agree with TRBD1. This CDR3 has 15 residues. Germline CDR1 and CDR2: MNHEY and SVGEGT. J gave up 7 bases and V 2 bases, and 6 bases lay outside the gene matches. CDR3 coding DNA: TGTGCCAGCAGTTACGGCGGGACAGGGCGGAATGAGCAGTTCTTC. It translates to CASSYGGTGRNEQFF.

This clonotype has only a few counts. The CDR3 loop reads CASYKDRSGRDTQYF. CDR3 nucleotides: TGTGCCAGCTATAAAGATAGAAGCGGACGTGATACGCAGTATTTT. The V gene is TRBV6-1, the J gene TRBJ2-3; possibly TRBD2 for D (5 bases). This CDR3 spans 15 amino acids. Trimming pared 8 bases from V and 6 bases from J, leaving 21 bases between. Per germline, CDR1 MNHNS and CDR2 SASEGT.

This clonotype was found a few times. This chain links TRBV12-3 or TRBV12-4 with TRBJ1-1; D call uncertain. The CDR3 runs to 13 residues. Trimming shortened V by 8 bases and J by 0 bases, and 10 bases separated the two germline ends. CDR3 nucleotide sequence: TGTGCCAGCGGAAACGCCATGAACACTGAAGCTTTCTTT. Translating gives CASGNAMNTEAFF.

This clonotype was detected a few times. The chain is built from TRBV20-1 and TRBJ1-1; possible D gene TRBD1, 5 bases. The V end was cut by 5 bases, the J end by 4 bases, with 17 bases between. Germline V lookup: CDR1 DFQATT, CDR2 SNEGSKA (reference sequence). The CDR3 spans 14 residues. This chain's CDR3 is CSALEMGTGTEAFF. The CDR3 DNA follows: TGCAGTGCTTTGGAGATGGGGACGGGCACTGAAGCTTTCTTT.

Turning to this clonotype: One base away lies a much larger clone, so this may be a sequencing read error. The rearrangement joins TRBV6-1 to TRBJ2-4; possibly TRBD1 for D (6 bases). The CDR3 is 16 residues long. Germline CDR1 and CDR2: MNHNS and SASEGT. The DNA for the CDR3 is TGTGCCAGCAGTCCTCAGGGGCTTCTAGCCAAAAACCTTCAGTACTTC. It codes for CASSPQGLLAKNLQYF.

This clonotype was seen a handful of times. The rearrangement links TRBV7-8 to TRBJ2-7, with TRBD2 matching 8 bases. Germline V gene data show CDR1 as SGHVS and CDR2 as FQNEAQ. The trim removed 1 base at V and 5 bases at J, leaving 4 bases unmatched. CDR3 length: 14 residues. The DNA of the CDR3 is TGTGCCAGCAGCTTAGAGCGGGAGAGGAACGAGCAGTACTTC. It yields the protein CASSLERERNEQYF.

This clonotype was found a few times. The chain employs TRBV10-3 and TRBJ2-7; tentatively, D is TRBD1 (6 bases). CDR3 size: 13 residues. V lost 8 bases and J lost 3, with 14 bases in between. Germline CDR1 reads ENHRY; CDR2 reads SYGVKD. Here the CDR3 reads CAIESGEGYEQYF. In DNA form, the CDR3 reads TGTGCCATCGAGTCAGGGGAAGGCTACGAGCAGTACTTC.

This chain joins TRBV4-1 and TRBJ2-1; tentatively, D is TRBD2 (8 bases). The CDR3 is 16 residues long. Per the germline V gene, CDR1 is MGHRA and CDR2 is YSYEKL. Trimming cost V 2 bases and J 10 bases, with 21 bases left between them. CDR3 sequence reads: CASSQRISGGGGEQFF. CDR3 nucleotide sequence: TGCGCCAGCAGCCAAAGGATATCGGGAGGGGGCGGGGAGCAGTTCTTC.

This rearrangement joins TRBV12-3 or TRBV12-4 to TRBJ2-2; TRBD2 matches 8 bases. The length of the CDR3 is 15 residues. Trimming at V came to 7 bases and at J to 6 bases, leaving 10 bases not matched to a gene. CDR3 sequence (DNA): TGTGCCAGCAAGAGCGGGAGTGGTTTTGCCGGGGAGCTGTTTTTT. Protein product: CASKSGSGFAGELFF.

The chain uses TRBV29-1 and TRBJ2-3; TRBD2 matches at 10 bases. The germline gives CDR1 SQVTM, CDR2 ANQGSEA. CDR3 length: 16 amino acids. V dropped 6 bases and J dropped 5; count of bases not matched to a gene: 14. The CDR3 loop is CSVALNSGRREDTQYF. The CDR3 region has the DNA TGCAGCGTCGCTCTAAATAGCGGGAGGAGGGAAGATACGCAGTATTTT.

This clonotype was seen many times. The chain combines TRBV25-1 with TRBJ2-3; TRBD2 is a possible D gene (5 bases). V was cut by 10 bases and J by 2 bases, with 13 bases left in between. Germline V gives CDR1 MGHDK, CDR2 SYGVNS. The CDR3 is 13 amino acids. For the CDR3, the DNA is TGTGCCACCTCGACTAACCCCACAGATACGCAGTATTTT. This gives the protein CATSTNPTDTQYF.

This clonotype was recorded at least ten times. This chain uses TRBV12-3 or TRBV12-4 with TRBJ2-7, with 8 bases identical to TRBD2. V shed 2 bases and J 5 bases; nucleotides not matched to a gene: 5. The CDR3 has 14 amino acids. The CDR3 protein is CASSLREGSNEQYF. The CDR3 nucleotides are TGTGCCAGCAGTTTACGGGAGGGGTCCAACGAGCAGTACTTC.

This clonotype turned up a few times. The chain carries TRBV28 and TRBJ2-3, with TRBD1 identical over 11 bases. V was clipped by 3 bases and J by 7 bases; unmatched bases: 12. Germline V gene lookup returns CDR1 MDHEN and CDR2 SYDVKM. CDR3 size: 17 residues. CDR3 sequence (DNA): TGTGCCAGCAGTTTTTCCCCCGGGACAGGGGGGGTGAATACGCAGTATTTT. It specifies CASSFSPGTGGVNTQYF.

This clonotype was recorded a few times. The J gene is TRBJ2-2, the V gene TRBV19; D is possibly TRBD1 or TRBD2 (5 bases each). Germline assignment: CDR1 LNHDA and CDR2 SQIVND (reference sequence). V dropped 4 bases and J dropped 6 bases, with 12 bases sitting between them. The CDR3 is 14 amino acids. DNA for the CDR3: TGTGCCAGTAGTAGCCTCCAGGGAGCCGGGGAGCTGTTTTTT. Protein: CASSSLQGAGELFF.

V gene TRBV7-9 combines with J gene TRBJ1-4; the match to TRBD1 covers 9 bases. Trimming at V came to 4 bases and at J to 7 bases, leaving 7 bases not matched to a gene. Per the germline V gene, CDR1 is SEHNR and CDR2 is FQNEAQ (reference sequence). The CDR3 is 15 residues long. CDR3 in DNA: TGTGCCAGCAGCTCCGACAGGGGGTTAGGTGAAAAACTGTTTTTT. As protein: CASSSDRGLGEKLFF.

In this sample, this clonotype turned up a few times. The chain has TRBV11-2 and TRBJ1-1; D may be TRBD1 (6 bases). The CDR3 totals 15 residues. Looked up from germline, CDR1 is SGHAT and CDR2 is FQNNGV. Trimming left V 3 bases short and J 1 base short, with 12 bases between. In DNA, the CDR3 is TGTGCCAGCAGCTTTTCCGGGACAACGAACACTGAAGCTTTCTTT. It yields the protein CASSFSGTTNTEAFF.

This sequence joins TRBV5-1 and TRBJ1-2; D is perhaps TRBD1 (5 bases). CDR1 and CDR2 (germline): SGHRS, YFSETQ. CDR3 length equals 15 residues. Between the trimmed V and J ends, which lost 3 bases and 2 bases, there was a span of 14 bases. The chain's CDR3 is CASSSAGDTNYGYTF. Here the CDR3 DNA reads TGCGCCAGCAGCTCCGCGGGGGATACAAACTATGGCTACACCTTC.

The genes are TRBV28 and TRBJ1-5; the D gene is possibly TRBD1 (5 bases). CDR3 length equals 15 residues. Between the trimmed V and J ends, which lost 3 bases and 4 bases, there was a span of 13 bases. Germline V gene lookup returns CDR1 MDHEN and CDR2 SYDVKM. CDR3 sequence reads: CASSFSDRANQPQHF. The CDR3 DNA reads as TGTGCCAGCAGTTTCTCCGACAGAGCAAATCAGCCCCAGCATTTT.

This clonotype was seen a few times. The rearrangement joins TRBV3-1 to TRBJ2-1; 15 bases fit TRBD2. Germline V gene lookup returns CDR1 LGHDT and CDR2 YNNKEL (reference sequence). This CDR3 contains 16 residues. Losses at the gene ends were 6 bases for V and 7 bases for J; bases not matched to a gene: 7. CDR3 amino acids: CASSPGLAGGLNEQFF. The CDR3 DNA is TGTGCCAGCAGTCCGGGACTAGCGGGAGGATTAAATGAGCAGTTCTTC.

This chain uses TRBV20-1 with TRBJ2-1; 11 bases are shared with TRBD2. The V gene's germline CDR1 is DFQATT and CDR2 SNEGSKA (reference sequence). The CDR3 extends over 16 amino acids. V was pared by 3 bases and J by 4 bases, with 8 bases of the junction left unmatched. The CDR3 region is CSASSPSGRSYNEQFF. DNA of the CDR3: TGCAGTGCTAGCAGTCCTAGCGGGAGGTCGTACAATGAGCAGTTCTTC.

V is TRBV10-3 and J is TRBJ2-1; a possible D gene is TRBD2 (5 bases). Germline lookup yields CDR1 ENHRY and CDR2 SYGVKD. The CDR3 covers 12 residues. Trimming cost V 2 bases and J 10 bases, with 9 bases left between them. CDR3 nucleotide sequence: TGTGCCATCAGTGAGGGGGAGTACGAGCAGTTCTTC. Translating it yields CAISEGEYEQFF.

This clonotype was observed at least ten times. The rearrangement links TRBV12-3 or TRBV12-4 to TRBJ1-2, with a tentative D call TRBD1 (6 bases). There are 15 residues in the CDR3. Deletions cut 6 bases from V and 4 bases from J, with 18 bases between. The CDR3: CASRSGRGLSYGYTF. CDR3 in DNA: TGTGCCAGCAGATCGGGACGGGGGCTGAGCTATGGCTACACCTTC.